This T cell receptor beta chain was found in a study of human T cells and chemical hapten exposure. Germline V gene data show CDR1 as LGHDT and CDR2 as YNNKEL (reference sequence). This CDR3 has 14 residues. V dropped 3 bases and J dropped 4 bases, with 13 bases sitting between them. One entry per CDR3 protein, called by TCRdb with MiXCR from the RACE reads. The repertoire holds about 120,000 distinct CDR3 sequences, with approximately 10% as singletons. Time point indicated: patch test 3, about 24 weeks after DPC sensitization. Stated treatment: therapeutic diphenylcyclopropenone sensitization with weekly scalp DPC.

This TCR was recovered from a woman aged 50 to 65 with alopecia areata. Some clones in this sample may be carry-over from other donors' samples. The V gene is TRBV3-1, the J gene TRBJ2-7, with D hard to call. The specimen was whole blood, collected in connection with sensitization to the hapten diphenylcyclopropenone (DPC). The CDR3 here is CASSHVDSSYEQYF. For the CDR3, the DNA is TGTGCCAGCAGCCATGTTGACTCGTCTTACGAGCAGTACTTC.